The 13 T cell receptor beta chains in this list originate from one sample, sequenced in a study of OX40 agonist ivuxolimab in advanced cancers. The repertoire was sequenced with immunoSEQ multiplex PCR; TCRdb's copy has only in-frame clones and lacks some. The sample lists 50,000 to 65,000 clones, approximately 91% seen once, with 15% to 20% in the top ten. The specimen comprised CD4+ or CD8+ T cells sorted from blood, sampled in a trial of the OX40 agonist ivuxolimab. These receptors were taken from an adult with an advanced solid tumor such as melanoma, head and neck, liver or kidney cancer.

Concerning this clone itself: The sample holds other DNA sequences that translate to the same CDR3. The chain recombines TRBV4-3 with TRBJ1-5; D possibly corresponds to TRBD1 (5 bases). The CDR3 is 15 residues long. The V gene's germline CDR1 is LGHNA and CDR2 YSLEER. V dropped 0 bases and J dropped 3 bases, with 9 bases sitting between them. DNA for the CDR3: TGCGCCAGCAGCCAAGACAGGGTTAACAATCAGCCCCAGCATTTT. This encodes CASSQDRVNNQPQHF.

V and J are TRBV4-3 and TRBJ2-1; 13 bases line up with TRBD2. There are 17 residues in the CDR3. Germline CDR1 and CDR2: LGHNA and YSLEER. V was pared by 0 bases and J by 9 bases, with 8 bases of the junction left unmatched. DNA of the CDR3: TGCGCCAGCAGCCAAGACCGGACTAGCGGGAGTACGGTTGAGCAGTTCTTC. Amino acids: CASSQDRTSGSTVEQFF.

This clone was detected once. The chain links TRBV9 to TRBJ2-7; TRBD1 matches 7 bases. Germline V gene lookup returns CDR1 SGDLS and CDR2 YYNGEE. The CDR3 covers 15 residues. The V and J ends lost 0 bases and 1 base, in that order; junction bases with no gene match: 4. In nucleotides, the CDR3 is TGTGCCAGCAGCGTAGGGGACAGCCGATCCTACGAGCAGTACTTC. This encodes CASSVGDSRSYEQYF.

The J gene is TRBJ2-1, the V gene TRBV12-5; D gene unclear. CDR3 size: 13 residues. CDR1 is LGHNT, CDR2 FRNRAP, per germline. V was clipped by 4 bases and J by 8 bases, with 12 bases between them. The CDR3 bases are TGTGCTAGTGGTTCCCTTAGCAGCGATGAGCAGTTCTTC. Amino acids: CASGSLSSDEQFF.

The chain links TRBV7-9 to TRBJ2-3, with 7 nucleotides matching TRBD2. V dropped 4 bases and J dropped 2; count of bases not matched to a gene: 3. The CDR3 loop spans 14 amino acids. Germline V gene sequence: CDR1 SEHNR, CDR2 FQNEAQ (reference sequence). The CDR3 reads CASSSWDYTDTQYF. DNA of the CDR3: TGTGCCAGCAGCTCCTGGGACTACACAGATACGCAGTATTTT.

In DNA, the CDR3 is TGTGCCAGCAGCTCGAACGAAGGGGTGGGAGCGAACACTGAAGCTTTCTTT. It is translated as CASSSNEGVGANTEAFF. The rearrangement uses TRBV7-9 and TRBJ1-1; D is possibly TRBD1 (5 bases). V dropped 4 bases and J dropped 1 base, with 19 bases sitting between them. Germline V gene data show CDR1 as SEHNR and CDR2 as FQNEAQ (reference sequence). The CDR3 is 17 residues long.

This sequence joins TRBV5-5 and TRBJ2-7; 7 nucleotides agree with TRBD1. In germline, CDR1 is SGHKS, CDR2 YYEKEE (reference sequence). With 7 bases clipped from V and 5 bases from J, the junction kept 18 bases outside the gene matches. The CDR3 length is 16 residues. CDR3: CASHKRGGDRAHEQYF. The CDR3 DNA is TGTGCCAGCCATAAGCGAGGGGGTGACAGGGCACACGAGCAGTACTTC.

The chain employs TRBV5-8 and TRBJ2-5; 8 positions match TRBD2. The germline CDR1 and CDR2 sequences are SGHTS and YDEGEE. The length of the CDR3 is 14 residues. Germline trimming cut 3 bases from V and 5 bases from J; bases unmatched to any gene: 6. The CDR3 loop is CASSSGTSSETQYF. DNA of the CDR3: TGTGCCAGCAGCTCCGGGACTAGTTCGGAGACCCAGTACTTC.

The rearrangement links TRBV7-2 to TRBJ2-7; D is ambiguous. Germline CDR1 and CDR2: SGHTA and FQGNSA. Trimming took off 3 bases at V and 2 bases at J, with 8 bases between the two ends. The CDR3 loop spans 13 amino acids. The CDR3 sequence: CASSFHRPYEQYF. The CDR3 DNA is TGTGCCAGCAGCTTCCACAGACCCTACGAGCAGTACTTC.

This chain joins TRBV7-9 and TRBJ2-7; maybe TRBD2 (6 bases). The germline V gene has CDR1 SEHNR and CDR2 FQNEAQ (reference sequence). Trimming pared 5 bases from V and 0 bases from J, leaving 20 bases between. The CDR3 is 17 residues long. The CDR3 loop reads CASSLNTGEFSSYEQYF. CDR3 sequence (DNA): TGTGCCAGCAGCCTCAACACGGGGGAGTTCTCCTCCTACGAGCAGTACTTC.

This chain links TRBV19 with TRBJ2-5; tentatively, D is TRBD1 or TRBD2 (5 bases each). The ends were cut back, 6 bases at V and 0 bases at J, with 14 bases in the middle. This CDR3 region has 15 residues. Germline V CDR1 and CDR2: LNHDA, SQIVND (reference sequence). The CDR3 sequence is CASSERGAYQETQYF. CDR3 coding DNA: TGTGCCAGTAGCGAAAGAGGGGCGTACCAAGAGACCCAGTACTTC.

The CDR3 spells CASKSARYNSPLHF. The CDR3 DNA reads as TGTGCCAGCAAGTCAGCAAGATATAATTCACCCCTCCACTTT. The chain employs TRBV25-1 and TRBJ1-6; D is uncertain. CDR1 is MGHDK, CDR2 SYGVNS, per germline. Trimming cost V 7 bases and J 4 bases, with 11 bases left between them. The CDR3 contains 14 residues. Using reference TRBV25-1 and TRBJ1-6 for the parts outside the CDR3, the full variable domain is EADIYQTPRYLVIGTGKKITLECSQTMGHDKMYWYQQDPGMELHLIHYSYGVNSTEKGDLSSESTVSRIRTEHFPLTLESARPSHTSQYLCASKSARYNSPLHFGNGTRLTVT.

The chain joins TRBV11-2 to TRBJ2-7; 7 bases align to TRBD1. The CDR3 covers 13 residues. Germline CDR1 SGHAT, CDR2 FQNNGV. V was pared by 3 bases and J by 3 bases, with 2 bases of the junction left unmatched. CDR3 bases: TGTGCCAGCAGCTTCGACAGGGACTACGAGCAGTACTTC. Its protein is CASSFDRDYEQYF.